These 2 T cell receptor beta chains share one sample of origin, sequenced in a study of CD8 T cells in ankylosing spondylitis. TCRdb re-called the 5' RACE reads with MiXCR, one entry per CDR3 protein. The sample records some 200,000 distinct CDR3 sequences, 15% to 20% being singletons. The sample consisted of blood, either unsorted or a sorted T cell fraction (not recorded which). The receptors were sampled from a male donor aged 5-30 years with ankylosing spondylitis or in good health (not recorded which).

The CDR3 reads CASSSSGLVGDTQYF. DNA of the CDR3: TGTGCCAGCAGCTCTTCGGGACTAGTCGGAGATACGCAGTATTTT. The V call is TRBV11-2, the J call TRBJ2-3; TRBD2 matches at 8 bases. The length of the CDR3 is 15 residues. In germline, CDR1 is SGHAT, CDR2 FQNNGV. The V and J ends lost 4 bases and 5 bases, in that order; junction bases with no gene match: 8.

This clonotype has ten or more counts. The V gene is TRBV20-1, the J gene TRBJ2-7; TRBD1 matches at 8 bases. Germline V gene lookup returns CDR1 DFQATT and CDR2 SNEGSKA (reference sequence). The V gene end was trimmed by 3 bases and the J gene end by 7 bases; junction bases not matched to a gene: 14. The CDR3 is 15 amino acids. The CDR3 bases are TGCAGTGCTAGTGGCGTGCTGGCAGGGGGCGAAGAGCAGTACTTC. This codes for CSASGVLAGGEEQYF.